This T cell receptor beta chain appears in the sequencing data of a study of cytomegalovirus exposure and HLA in healthy donors. J gave up 9 bases and V 1 base, and 11 bases lay outside the gene matches. There are 15 residues in the CDR3. Germline V gene lookup returns CDR1 SGHAT and CDR2 FQNNGV. General study findings and limits: Later on, a genetic analysis was performed. It linked a missense variant in DCLRE1C with V- and J-gene trimming of TCR beta.

A word on this clone: Its antigen is currently unknown.

The primer mix had 60 Vbeta and 13 Jbeta primers. TCRdb keeps only in-frame clones here, not all; method: immunoSEQ multiplex PCR. The sample includes approximately 100,000 clones. The chain couples TRBV11-2 to TRBJ2-5, with TRBD2 identical over 7 bases. This clonotype was sampled from a man in his fifties or sixties in good health and CMV-seronegative. Sequencing was performed on PBMCs. CDR3 region: CASSLVGEGKKAQYF. The CDR3 DNA is TGTGCCAGCAGCTTAGTTGGGGAGGGGAAGAAGGCCCAGTACTTC.